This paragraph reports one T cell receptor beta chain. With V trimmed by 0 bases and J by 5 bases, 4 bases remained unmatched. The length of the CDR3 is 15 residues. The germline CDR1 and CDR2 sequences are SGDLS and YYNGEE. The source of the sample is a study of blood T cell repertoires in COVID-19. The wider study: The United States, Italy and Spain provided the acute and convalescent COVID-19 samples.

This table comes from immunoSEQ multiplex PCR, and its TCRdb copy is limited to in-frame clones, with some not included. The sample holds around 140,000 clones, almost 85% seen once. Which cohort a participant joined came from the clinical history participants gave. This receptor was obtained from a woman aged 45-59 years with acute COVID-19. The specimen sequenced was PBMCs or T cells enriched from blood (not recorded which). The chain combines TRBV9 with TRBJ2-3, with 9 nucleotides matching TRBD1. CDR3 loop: CASSVVGQGIDTQYF. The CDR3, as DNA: TGTGCCAGCAGCGTAGTCGGACAGGGGATAGATACGCAGTATTTT. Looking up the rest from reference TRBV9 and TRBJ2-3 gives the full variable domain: DSGVTQTPKHLITATGQRVTLRCSPRSGDLSVYWYQQSLDQGLQFLIQYYNGEERAKGNILERFSAQQFPDLHSELNLSSLELGDSALYFCASSVVGQGIDTQYFGPGTRLTVL.